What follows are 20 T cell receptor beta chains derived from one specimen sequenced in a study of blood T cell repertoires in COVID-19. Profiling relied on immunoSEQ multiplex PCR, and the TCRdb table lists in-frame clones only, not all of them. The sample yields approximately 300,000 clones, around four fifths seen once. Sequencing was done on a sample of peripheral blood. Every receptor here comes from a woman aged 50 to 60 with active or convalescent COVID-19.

The CDR3 sequence is CASSQRAFYEQYF. The CDR3, as DNA: TGTGCCAGCAGCCAACGCGCCTTCTACGAGCAGTACTTC. The chain recombines TRBV3-1 (or the pseudogene TRBV3-2) with TRBJ2-7; D uncertain. Between the trimmed V and J ends, which lost 2 bases and 3 bases, there was a span of 8 bases. Germline V gives CDR1 LGHDT, CDR2 YNNKEL (reference sequence). This CDR3 comprises 13 residues.

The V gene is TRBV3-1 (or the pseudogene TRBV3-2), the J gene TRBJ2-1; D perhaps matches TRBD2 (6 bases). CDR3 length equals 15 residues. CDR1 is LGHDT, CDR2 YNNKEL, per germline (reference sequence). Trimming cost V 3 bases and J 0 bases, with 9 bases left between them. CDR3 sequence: CASSQGGSSYNEQFF. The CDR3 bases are TGTGCCAGCAGCCAGGGGGGTAGCTCCTACAATGAGCAGTTCTTC.

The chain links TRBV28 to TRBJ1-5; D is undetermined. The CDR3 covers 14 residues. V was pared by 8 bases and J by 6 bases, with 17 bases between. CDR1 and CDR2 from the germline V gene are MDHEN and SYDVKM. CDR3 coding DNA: TGTGCCAGCCGGCAGACTTGGGGAGGTCAGCCCCAGCATTTT. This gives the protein CASRQTWGGQPQHF.

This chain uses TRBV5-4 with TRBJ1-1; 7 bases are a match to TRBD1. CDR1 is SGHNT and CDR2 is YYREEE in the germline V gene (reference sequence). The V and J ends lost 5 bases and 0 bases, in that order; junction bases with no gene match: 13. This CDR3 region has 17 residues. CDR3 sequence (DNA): TGTGCCAGCAGGAAAGGACAGGAACTAAGTATGAACACTGAAGCTTTCTTT. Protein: CASRKGQELSMNTEAFF.

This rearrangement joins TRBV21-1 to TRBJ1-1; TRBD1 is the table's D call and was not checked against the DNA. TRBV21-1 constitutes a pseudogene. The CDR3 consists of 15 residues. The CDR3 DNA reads TGTGCCAGCAGAGACAGGGGTCGGGTGGACACTGAAGCTTTCTTT. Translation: CASRDRGRVDTEAFF.

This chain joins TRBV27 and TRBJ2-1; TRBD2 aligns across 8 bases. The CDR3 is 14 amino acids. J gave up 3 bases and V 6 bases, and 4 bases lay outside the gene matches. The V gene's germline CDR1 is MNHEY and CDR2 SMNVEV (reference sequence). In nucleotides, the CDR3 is TGTGCCAGCAGCTGGACTAGCCGCTACAATGAGCAGTTCTTC. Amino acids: CASSWTSRYNEQFF.

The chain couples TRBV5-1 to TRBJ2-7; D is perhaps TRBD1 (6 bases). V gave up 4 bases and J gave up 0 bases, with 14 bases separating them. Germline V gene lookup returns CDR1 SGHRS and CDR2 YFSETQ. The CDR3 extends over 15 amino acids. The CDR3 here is CASSPGQLDSYEQYF. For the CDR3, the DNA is TGCGCCAGCAGCCCCGGACAGCTTGACTCCTACGAGCAGTACTTC. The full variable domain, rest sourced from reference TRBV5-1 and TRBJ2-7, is KAGVTQTPRYLIKTRGQQVTLSCSPISGHRSVSWYQQTPGQGLQFLFEYFSETQRNKGNFPGRFSGRQFSNSRSEMNVSTLELGDSALYLCASSPGQLDSYEQYFGPGTRLTVT.

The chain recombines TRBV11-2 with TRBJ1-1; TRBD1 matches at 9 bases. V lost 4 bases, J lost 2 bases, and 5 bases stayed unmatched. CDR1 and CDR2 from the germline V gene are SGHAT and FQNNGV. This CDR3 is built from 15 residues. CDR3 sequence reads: CASSWGTGTNTEAFF. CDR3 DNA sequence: TGTGCCAGCAGCTGGGGGACAGGGACAAACACTGAAGCTTTCTTT. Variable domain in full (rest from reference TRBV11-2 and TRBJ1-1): EAGVAQSPRYKIIEKRQSVAFWCNPISGHATLYWYQQILGQGPKLLIQFQNNGVVDDSQLPKDRFSAERLKGVDSTLKIQPAKLEDSAVYLCASSWGTGTNTEAFFGQGTRLTVV.

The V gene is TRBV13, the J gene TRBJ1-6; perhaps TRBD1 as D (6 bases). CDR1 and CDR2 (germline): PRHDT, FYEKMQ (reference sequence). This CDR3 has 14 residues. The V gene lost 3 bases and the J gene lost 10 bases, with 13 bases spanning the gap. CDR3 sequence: CASSFTGPESPLHF. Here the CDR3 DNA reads TGTGCCAGCAGCTTCACAGGGCCGGAATCACCCCTCCACTTT.

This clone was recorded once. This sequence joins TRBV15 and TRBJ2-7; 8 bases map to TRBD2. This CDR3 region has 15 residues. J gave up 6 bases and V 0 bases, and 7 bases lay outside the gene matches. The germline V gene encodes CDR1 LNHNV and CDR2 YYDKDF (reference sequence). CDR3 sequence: CATSRDFREGGEQYF. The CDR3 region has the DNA TGTGCCACCAGCAGAGATTTCCGGGAGGGCGGCGAGCAGTACTTC.

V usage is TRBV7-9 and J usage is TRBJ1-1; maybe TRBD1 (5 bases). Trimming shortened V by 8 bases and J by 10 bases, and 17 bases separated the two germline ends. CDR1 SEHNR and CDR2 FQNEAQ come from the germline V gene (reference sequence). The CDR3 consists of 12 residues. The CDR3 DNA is TGTGCCAGCGGGATAGGGGCTCCTGGAGCTTTCTTT. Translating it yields CASGIGAPGAFF.

CDR3 in amino acids: CASSLISHLGLYYGYTF. CDR3 sequence (DNA): TGTGCCAGCAGCTTAATATCTCACCTGGGACTTTACTATGGCTACACCTTC. This chain links TRBV7-9 with TRBJ1-2, with a possible D match to TRBD1 (5 bases). V lost 2 bases and J lost 3, with 19 bases in between. The CDR3 is made up of 17 amino acids. Germline CDR1 reads SEHNR; CDR2 reads FQNEAQ (reference sequence).

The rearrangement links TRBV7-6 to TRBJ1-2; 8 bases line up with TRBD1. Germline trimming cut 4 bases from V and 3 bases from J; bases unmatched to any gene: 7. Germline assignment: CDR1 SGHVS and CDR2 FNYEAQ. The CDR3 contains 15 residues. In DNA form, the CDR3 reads TGTGCCAGCAGCTCTGGGACAGGCTGGGACTATGGCTACACCTTC. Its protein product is CASSSGTGWDYGYTF. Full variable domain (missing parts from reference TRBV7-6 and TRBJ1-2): GAGVSQSPRYKVTKRGQDVALRCDPISGHVSLYWYRQALGQGPEFLTYFNYEAQQDKSGLPNDRFSAERPEGSISTLTIQRTEQRDSAMYRCASSSGTGWDYGYTFGSGTRLTVV.

CDR3 in DNA: TGTGCCAGCAGCCGAGGGGGGGAGTCGGACAATGAGCAGTTCTTC. Protein: CASSRGGESDNEQFF. The chain has TRBV9 and TRBJ2-1; D may be TRBD2 (7 bases). The CDR3 loop spans 15 amino acids. The germline V gene encodes CDR1 SGDLS and CDR2 YYNGEE. The V end lost 4 bases, the J end lost 5 bases, and 16 bases lay between the germline ends. Supplemented by reference TRBV9 and TRBJ2-1, the full variable domain reads DSGVTQTPKHLITATGQRVTLRCSPRSGDLSVYWYQQSLDQGLQFLIQYYNGEERAKGNILERFSAQQFPDLHSELNLSSLELGDSALYFCASSRGGESDNEQFFGPGTRLTVL.

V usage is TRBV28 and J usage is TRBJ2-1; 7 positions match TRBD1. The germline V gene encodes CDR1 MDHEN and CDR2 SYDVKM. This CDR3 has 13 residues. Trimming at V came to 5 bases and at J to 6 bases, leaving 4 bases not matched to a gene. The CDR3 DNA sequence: TGTGCCAGCAGTCCTCGGGACAGCAATGAGCAGTTCTTC. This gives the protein CASSPRDSNEQFF.

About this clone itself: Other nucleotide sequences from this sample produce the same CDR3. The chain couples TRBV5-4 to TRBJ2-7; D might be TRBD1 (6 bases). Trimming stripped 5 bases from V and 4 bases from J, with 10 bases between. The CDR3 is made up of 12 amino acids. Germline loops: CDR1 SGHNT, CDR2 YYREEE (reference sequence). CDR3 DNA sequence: TGTGCCAGCAGTTTAGGGGGTTACGAGCAGTACTTC. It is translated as CASSLGGYEQYF.

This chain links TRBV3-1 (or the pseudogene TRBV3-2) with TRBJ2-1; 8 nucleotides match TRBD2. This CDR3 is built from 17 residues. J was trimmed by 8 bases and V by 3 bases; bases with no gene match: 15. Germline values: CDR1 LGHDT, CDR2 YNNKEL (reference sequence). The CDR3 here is CASSQRPGLARSDEQFF. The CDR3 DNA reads TGTGCCAGCAGCCAGAGGCCCGGACTAGCCAGGTCGGATGAGCAGTTCTTC.

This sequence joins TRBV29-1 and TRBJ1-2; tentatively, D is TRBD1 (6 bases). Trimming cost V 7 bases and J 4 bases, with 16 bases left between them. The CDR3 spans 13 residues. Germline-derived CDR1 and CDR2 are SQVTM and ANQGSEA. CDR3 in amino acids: CSALPGDTYGYTF. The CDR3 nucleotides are TGCAGCGCCCTCCCAGGGGACACCTATGGCTACACCTTC.

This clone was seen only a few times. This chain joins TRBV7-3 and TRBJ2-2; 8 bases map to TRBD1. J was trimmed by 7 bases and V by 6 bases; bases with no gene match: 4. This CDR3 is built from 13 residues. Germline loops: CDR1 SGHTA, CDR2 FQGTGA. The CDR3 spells CASRRQGIGELFF. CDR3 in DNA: TGTGCCAGCAGGAGACAGGGGATCGGGGAGCTGTTTTTT.

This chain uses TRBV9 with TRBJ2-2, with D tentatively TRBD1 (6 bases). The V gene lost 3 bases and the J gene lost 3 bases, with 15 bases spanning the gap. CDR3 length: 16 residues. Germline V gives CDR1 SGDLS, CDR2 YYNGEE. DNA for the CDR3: TGTGCCAGCAGCGAAGACAGGTGGGCTTACACCGGGGAGCTGTTTTTT. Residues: CASSEDRWAYTGELFF.